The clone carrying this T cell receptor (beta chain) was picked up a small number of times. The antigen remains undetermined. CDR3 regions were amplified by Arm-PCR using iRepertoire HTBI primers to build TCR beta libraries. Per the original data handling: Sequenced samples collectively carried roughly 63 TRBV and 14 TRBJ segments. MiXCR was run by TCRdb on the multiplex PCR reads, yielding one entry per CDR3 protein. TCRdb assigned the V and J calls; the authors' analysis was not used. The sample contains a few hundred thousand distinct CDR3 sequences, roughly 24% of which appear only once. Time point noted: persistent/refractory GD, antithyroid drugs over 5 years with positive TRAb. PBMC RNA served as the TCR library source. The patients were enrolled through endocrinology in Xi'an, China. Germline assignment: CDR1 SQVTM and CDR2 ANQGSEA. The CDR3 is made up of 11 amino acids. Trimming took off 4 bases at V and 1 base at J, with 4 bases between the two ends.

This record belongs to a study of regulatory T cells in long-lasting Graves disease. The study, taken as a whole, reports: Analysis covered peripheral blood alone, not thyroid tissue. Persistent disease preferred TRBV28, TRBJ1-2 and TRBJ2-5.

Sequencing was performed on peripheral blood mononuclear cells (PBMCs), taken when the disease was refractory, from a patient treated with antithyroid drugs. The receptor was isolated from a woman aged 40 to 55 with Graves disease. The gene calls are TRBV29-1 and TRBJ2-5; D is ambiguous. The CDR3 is CSVASQETQYF. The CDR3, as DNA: TGCAGCGTTGCCAGCCAAGAGACCCAGTACTTC.